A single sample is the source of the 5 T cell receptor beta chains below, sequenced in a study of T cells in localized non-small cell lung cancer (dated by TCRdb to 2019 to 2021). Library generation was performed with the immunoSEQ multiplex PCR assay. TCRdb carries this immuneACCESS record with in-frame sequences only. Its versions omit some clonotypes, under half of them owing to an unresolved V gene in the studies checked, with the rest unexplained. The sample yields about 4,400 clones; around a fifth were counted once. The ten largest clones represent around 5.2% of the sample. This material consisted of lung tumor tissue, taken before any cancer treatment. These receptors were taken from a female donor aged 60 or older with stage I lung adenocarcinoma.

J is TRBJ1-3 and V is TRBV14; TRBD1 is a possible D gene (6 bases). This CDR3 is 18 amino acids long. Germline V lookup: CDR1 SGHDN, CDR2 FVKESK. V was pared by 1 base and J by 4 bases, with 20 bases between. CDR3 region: CASSQVSPAQGLGNTIYF. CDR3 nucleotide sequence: TGTGCCAGCAGCCAAGTGTCCCCTGCCCAGGGGTTAGGAAACACCATATATTTT. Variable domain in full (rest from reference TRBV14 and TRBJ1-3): EAGVTQFPSHSVIEKGQTVTLRCDPISGHDNLYWYRRVMGKEIKFLLHFVKESKQDESGMPNNRFLAERTGGTYSTLKVQPAELEDSGVYFCASSQVSPAQGLGNTIYFGEGSWLTVV.

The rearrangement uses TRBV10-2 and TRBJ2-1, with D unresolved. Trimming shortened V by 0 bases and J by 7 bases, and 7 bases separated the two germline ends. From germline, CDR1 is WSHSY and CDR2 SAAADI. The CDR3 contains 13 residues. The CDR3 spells CASSESEPNEQFF. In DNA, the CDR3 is TGCGCCAGCAGTGAGTCAGAGCCGAATGAGCAGTTCTTC.

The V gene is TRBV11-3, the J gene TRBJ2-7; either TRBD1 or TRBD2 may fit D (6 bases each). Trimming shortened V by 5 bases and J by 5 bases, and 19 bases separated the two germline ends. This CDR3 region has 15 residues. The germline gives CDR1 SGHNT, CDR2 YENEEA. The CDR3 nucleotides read TGTGCCAGCAGCCCCTTAGGGGGGTCCGTAGACGAGCAGTACTTC. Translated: CASSPLGGSVDEQYF.

In DNA form, the CDR3 reads TGCAGCGTTCGGACCGGACAGGGGAATTCACCCCTCCACTTT. Encoded protein: CSVRTGQGNSPLHF. The rearrangement joins TRBV29-1 to TRBJ1-6; TRBD1 matches at 9 bases. With V trimmed by 5 bases and J by 7 bases, 6 bases remained unmatched. Germline V gives CDR1 SQVTM, CDR2 ANQGSEA. The CDR3 is 14 amino acids.

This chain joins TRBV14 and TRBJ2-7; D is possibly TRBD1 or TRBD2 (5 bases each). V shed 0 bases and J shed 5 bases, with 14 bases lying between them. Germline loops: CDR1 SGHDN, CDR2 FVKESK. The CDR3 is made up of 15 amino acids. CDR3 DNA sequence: TGTGCCAGCAGCCAAGATGCCGGGGAAGGGGACGAGCAGTACTTC. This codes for CASSQDAGEGDEQYF.